This entry lists 21 T cell receptor beta chains sequenced from one sample in a study of OX40 agonist ivuxolimab in advanced cancers. Assay: immunoSEQ multiplex PCR; the TCRdb copy retains only in-frame clones and omits some. The sample includes about 28,000 clones, roughly 87% of them seen just once. Material: CD4+ or CD8+ T cells sorted from blood, obtained in a trial of the OX40 agonist ivuxolimab. These receptors were collected from an adult with an advanced solid tumor such as melanoma, head and neck, liver or kidney cancer.

This chain connects TRBV5-5 to TRBJ2-1; D uncertain. This CDR3 is built from 12 residues. The V gene lost 0 bases and the J gene lost 10 bases, with 8 bases spanning the gap. Germline CDR1 is SGHKS and CDR2 is YYEKEE (reference sequence). CDR3: CASSLDSREQFF. The CDR3 nucleotides read TGTGCCAGCAGCTTGGATTCAAGGGAGCAGTTCTTC.

The chain uses TRBV4-1 and TRBJ2-7, with D hard to call. V was shortened by 1 base and J by 9 bases, with 7 bases between the two germline ends. CDR3 size: 11 residues. Germline CDR1 is MGHRA and CDR2 is YSYEKL. The chain's CDR3 is CASSQGARQYF. For the CDR3, the DNA is TGCGCCAGCAGCCAAGGCGCTAGGCAGTACTTC.

This clone was counted only a few times. This chain uses TRBV7-8 with TRBJ1-3; maybe TRBD1 (5 bases). Trimming left V 5 bases short and J 9 bases short, with 14 bases between. Germline V lookup: CDR1 SGHVS, CDR2 FQNEAQ. The CDR3 runs 13 residues. The CDR3, as DNA: TGTGCCAGCAGCCCCGGTGGGGCGGGCACCATATATTTT. It specifies CASSPGGAGTIYF. The full variable domain, with the rest looked up from reference TRBV7-8 and TRBJ1-3, is GAGVSQSPRYKVAKRGQDVALRCDPISGHVSLFWYQQALGQGPEFLTYFQNEAQLDKSGLPSDRFFAERPEGSVSTLKIQRTQQEDSAVYLCASSPGGAGTIYFGEGSWLTVV.

The chain joins TRBV28 to TRBJ1-1, with no clear D. V lost 2 bases and J lost 6, with 10 bases in between. The CDR3 covers 13 residues. Germline-derived CDR1 and CDR2 are MDHEN and SYDVKM. The CDR3 loop reads CASSLRGYAEAFF. The CDR3 DNA reads as TGTGCCAGCAGTTTACGAGGGTACGCTGAAGCTTTCTTT.

This rearrangement joins TRBV20-1 to TRBJ2-7; no reliable D call. The CDR3 spans 11 residues. Trimming stripped 3 bases from V and 3 bases from J, with 6 bases between. Germline V CDR1 and CDR2: DFQATT, SNEGSKA (reference sequence). The CDR3 DNA reads TGCAGTGCTAGGGACGGCTACGAGCAGTACTTC. Amino acid sequence: CSARDGYEQYF.

V and J are TRBV4-3 and TRBJ1-2, with D possibly matching TRBD1 (5 bases). This CDR3 contains 13 residues. Germline V gene lookup returns CDR1 LGHNA and CDR2 YSLEER. V gave up 1 base and J gave up 9 bases, with 12 bases separating them. CDR3 bases: TGCGCCAGCAGCCAAGCCGGGGGGAAGAGCTACACCTTC. Translating it yields CASSQAGGKSYTF.

The CDR3 nucleotides read TGTGCCAGCAGCTCGGACAGATTCAACACTGAAGCTTTCTTT. It specifies CASSSDRFNTEAFF. This chain links TRBV9 with TRBJ1-1; perhaps TRBD1 as D (6 bases). V lost 4 bases and J lost 2, with 12 bases in between. The CDR3 extends over 14 amino acids. The V gene's germline CDR1 is SGDLS and CDR2 YYNGEE.

The chain uses TRBV7-2 and TRBJ2-7; 13 bases match TRBD2. This CDR3 spans 15 amino acids. Germline CDR1 and CDR2: SGHTA and FQGNSA. Trimming took 4 bases from V and 7 from J; bases not matched to a gene: 7. This chain's CDR3 is CASSWTSGRAEEQYF. The CDR3 DNA follows: TGTGCCAGCAGCTGGACTAGCGGGAGAGCGGAGGAGCAGTACTTC.

The rearrangement uses TRBV5-4 and TRBJ1-2; weak D call: TRBD1 (5 bases). Per germline, CDR1 SGHNT and CDR2 YYREEE (reference sequence). V was clipped by 3 bases and J by 2 bases, with 11 bases between them. The CDR3 has 14 amino acids. The CDR3 is CASSWLGLNYGYTF. The CDR3 nucleotides read TGTGCCAGCAGCTGGTTGGGACTAAACTATGGCTACACCTTC.

V and J are TRBV28 and TRBJ2-7; a possible D gene is TRBD2 (6 bases). This CDR3 is 16 amino acids long. The germline CDR1 and CDR2 sequences are MDHEN and SYDVKM. V was pared by 4 bases and J by 4 bases, with 20 bases between. CDR3 residues: CASSSRELLFAYEQYF. In DNA, the CDR3 is TGTGCCAGCAGTTCCCGGGAGCTTCTGTTCGCGTACGAGCAGTACTTC.

This chain links TRBV6-5 with TRBJ2-7, with D possibly being TRBD2 (7 bases). V lost 2 bases and J lost 3, with 17 bases in between. There are 16 residues in the CDR3. CDR1 and CDR2 from the germline V gene are MNHEY and SVGAGI. CDR3 DNA: TGTGCCAGCAGTTACGGGGGGGCTAGCGGAATCTACGAGCAGTACTTC. Translating gives CASSYGGASGIYEQYF.

The chain has TRBV5-1 and TRBJ2-1; the match to TRBD2 covers 11 bases. CDR3 length equals 15 residues. Trimming cost V 4 bases and J 8 bases; bases outside gene matches: 8. Germline CDR1 is SGHRS and CDR2 is YFSETQ. CDR3 DNA sequence: TGCGCCAGCAGCCCCAGGACTAGCGGGCTCGATGAGCAGTTCTTC. This sequence encodes CASSPRTSGLDEQFF.

The V gene is TRBV7-3, the J gene TRBJ2-6; D assignment may be TRBD1 or TRBD2 (5 bases each). Germline CDR1 is SGHTA and CDR2 is FQGTGA. V was pared by 0 bases and J by 1 base, with 13 bases between. The CDR3 extends over 18 amino acids. The CDR3 coding sequence is TGTGCCAGCAGCTTAACTTGGGGCGGGCCTTCTGGGGCCAACGTCCTGACTTTC. Residues: CASSLTWGGPSGANVLTF.

The V gene is TRBV7-7, the J gene TRBJ2-2, with D unclear. The V and J ends lost 4 bases and 3 bases respectively, with 3 bases between them. This CDR3 has 12 residues. Germline V gives CDR1 SSHAT, CDR2 FNYEAQ (reference sequence). The CDR3 here is CASSSYTGELFF. In DNA, the CDR3 is TGTGCCAGCAGCTCCTACACCGGGGAGCTGTTTTTT.

This clone was seen a few times. This rearrangement joins TRBV4-1 to TRBJ2-1, with TRBD2 as a possible D gene (6 bases). The CDR3 spans 15 residues. Germline lookup yields CDR1 MGHRA and CDR2 YSYEKL. The V end lost 1 base, the J end lost 6 bases, and 13 bases lay between the germline ends. CDR3 DNA: TGCGCCAGCAGCCAAGCCTGGGGGGACCTCAATGAGCAGTTCTTC. Encoded protein: CASSQAWGDLNEQFF.

V and J are TRBV29-1 and TRBJ2-1; 8 bases fit TRBD1. Germline V CDR1 and CDR2: SQVTM, ANQGSEA. With 7 bases clipped from V and 2 bases from J, the junction kept 4 bases outside the gene matches. The CDR3 is 13 amino acids. CDR3 residues: CSGRQGPYNEQFF. CDR3 in DNA: TGCAGCGGCCGACAGGGGCCCTACAATGAGCAGTTCTTC.

The chain recombines TRBV6-4 with TRBJ2-1; D ambiguous. The CDR3 loop spans 13 amino acids. V shed 3 bases and J shed 6 bases, with 9 bases lying between them. Germline loops: CDR1 MRHNA, CDR2 SNTAGT. DNA of the CDR3: TGTGCCAGCAGTGAAGGCTATCTCAATGAGCAGTTCTTC. Protein product: CASSEGYLNEQFF.

V is TRBV28 and J is TRBJ2-1; D possibly matches TRBD1 or TRBD2 (6 bases each). The CDR3 extends over 15 amino acids. Trimming took 6 bases from V and 4 from J, leaving 16 bases between them. CDR1 and CDR2 (germline): MDHEN, SYDVKM. The CDR3 loop is CASRLTGGAYNEQFF. The CDR3 DNA sequence: TGTGCCAGCAGATTGACCGGGGGCGCTTACAATGAGCAGTTCTTC.

The chain links TRBV10-3 to TRBJ1-1, with D maybe TRBD1 (6 bases). Germline V lookup: CDR1 ENHRY, CDR2 SYGVKD. The CDR3 consists of 13 residues. Trimming left V 5 bases short and J 5 bases short, with 12 bases between. Written as DNA, the CDR3 is TGTGCCATCAGTTATGAGGGGGATACTGAAGCTTTCTTT. It yields the protein CAISYEGDTEAFF.

A single count supports this clone. The chain couples TRBV19 to TRBJ1-1, with a possible D match to TRBD1 (6 bases). The germline V and J ends were trimmed by 4 bases and 4 bases, with 13 bases remaining between them. The CDR3 runs to 14 residues. CDR1 is LNHDA, CDR2 SQIVND, per germline (reference sequence). CDR3: CASSRVGGGTEAFF. The CDR3, as DNA: TGTGCCAGTAGTAGGGTTGGAGGGGGCACTGAAGCTTTCTTT.

The chain uses TRBV7-3 and TRBJ2-3; D remains ambiguous. Trimming left V 4 bases short and J 3 bases short, with 8 bases between. This CDR3 has 13 residues. Looked up from germline, CDR1 is SGHTA and CDR2 is FQGTGA. Here the CDR3 DNA reads TGTGCCAGCAGCTCAGGACGGACAGATACGCAGTATTTT. This sequence encodes CASSSGRTDTQYF. Variable domain in full (rest from reference TRBV7-3 and TRBJ2-3): GAGVSQTPSNKVTEKGKYVELRCDPISGHTALYWYRQSLGQGPEFLIYFQGTGAADDSGLPNDRFFAVRPEGSVSTLKIQRTERGDSAVYLCASSSGRTDTQYFGPGTRLTVL.